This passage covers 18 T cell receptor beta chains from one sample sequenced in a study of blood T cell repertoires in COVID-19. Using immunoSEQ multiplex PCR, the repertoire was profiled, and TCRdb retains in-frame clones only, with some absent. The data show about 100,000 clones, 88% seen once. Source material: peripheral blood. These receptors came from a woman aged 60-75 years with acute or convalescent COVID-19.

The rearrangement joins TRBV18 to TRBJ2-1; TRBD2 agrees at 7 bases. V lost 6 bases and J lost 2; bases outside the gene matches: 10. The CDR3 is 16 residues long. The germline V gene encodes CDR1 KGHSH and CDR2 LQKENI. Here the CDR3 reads CASSPRAGTTYNEQFF. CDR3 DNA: TGTGCCAGCTCCCCTAGAGCGGGAACCACCTACAATGAGCAGTTCTTC.

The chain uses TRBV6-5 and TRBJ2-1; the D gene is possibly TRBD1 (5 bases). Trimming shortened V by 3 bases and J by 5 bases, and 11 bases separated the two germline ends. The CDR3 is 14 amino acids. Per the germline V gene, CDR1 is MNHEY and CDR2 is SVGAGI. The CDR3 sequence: CASSYGHLNNEQFF. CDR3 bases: TGTGCCAGCAGTTATGGACATCTAAACAATGAGCAGTTCTTC.

CDR3 protein: CASSFSSGGRRRSYEQYF. As DNA, the CDR3 is TGTGCCAGCAGCTTCTCATCAGGGGGTAGGAGGAGGTCCTACGAGCAGTACTTC. V and J are TRBV7-8 and TRBJ2-7; 7 nucleotides match TRBD1. Looked up from germline, CDR1 is SGHVS and CDR2 is FQNEAQ. This CDR3 has 18 amino acids. After removal of 3 bases from V and 1 base from J, the junction contained 15 bases not matched to a gene.

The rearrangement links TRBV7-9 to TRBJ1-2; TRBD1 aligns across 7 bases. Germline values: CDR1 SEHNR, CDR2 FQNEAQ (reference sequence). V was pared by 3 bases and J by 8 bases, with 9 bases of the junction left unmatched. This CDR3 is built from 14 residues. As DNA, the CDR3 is TGTGCCAGCAGCTTGGGTTCGACAGGGCAGGGCTACACCTTC. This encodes CASSLGSTGQGYTF. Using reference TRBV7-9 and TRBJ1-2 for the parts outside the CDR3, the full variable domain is DTGVSQNPRHKITKRGQNVTFRCDPISEHNRLYWYRQTLGQGPEFLTYFQNEAQLEKSRLLSDRFSAERPKGSFSTLEIQRTEQGDSAMYLCASSLGSTGQGYTFGSGTRLTVV.

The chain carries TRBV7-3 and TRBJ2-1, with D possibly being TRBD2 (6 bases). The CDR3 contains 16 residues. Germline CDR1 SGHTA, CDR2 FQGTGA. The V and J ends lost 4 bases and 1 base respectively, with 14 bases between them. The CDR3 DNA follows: TGTGCCAGCAGCTCTATGGAGGGCAGATCCTACAATGAGCAGTTCTTC. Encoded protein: CASSSMEGRSYNEQFF.

This chain's CDR3 is CATSDPPGSSGRTNEQFF. The DNA of the CDR3 is TGTGCCACCAGTGACCCTCCGGGGTCGAGCGGGAGGACGAATGAGCAGTTCTTC. The chain links TRBV24-1 to TRBJ2-1; 9 bases fit TRBD2. The CDR3 sequence is 18 residues long. After removal of 4 bases from V and 7 bases from J, the junction contained 16 bases not matched to a gene. Germline CDR1 and CDR2: KGHDR and SFDVKD.

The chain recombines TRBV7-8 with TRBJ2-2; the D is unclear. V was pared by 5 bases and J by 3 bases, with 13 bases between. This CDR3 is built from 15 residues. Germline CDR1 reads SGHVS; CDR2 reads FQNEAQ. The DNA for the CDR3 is TGTGCCAGCAGCCTAGTCCGAGGCGACACCGGGGAGCTGTTTTTT. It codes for CASSLVRGDTGELFF.

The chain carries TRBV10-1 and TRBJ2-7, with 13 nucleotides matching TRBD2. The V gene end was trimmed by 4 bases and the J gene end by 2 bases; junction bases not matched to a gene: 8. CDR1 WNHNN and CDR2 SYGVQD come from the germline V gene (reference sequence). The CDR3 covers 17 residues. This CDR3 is CASSGSWTSGSTYEQYV. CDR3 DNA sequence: TGCGCCAGCAGTGGGAGCTGGACTAGCGGGAGTACCTACGAGCAGTACGTC.

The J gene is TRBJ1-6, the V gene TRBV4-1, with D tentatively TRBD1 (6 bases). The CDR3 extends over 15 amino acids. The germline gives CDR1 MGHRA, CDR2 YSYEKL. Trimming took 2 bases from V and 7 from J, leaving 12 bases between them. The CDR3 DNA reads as TGCGCCAGCAGCCAATTACAGGGTGGCAATTCACCCCTCCACTTT. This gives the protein CASSQLQGGNSPLHF.

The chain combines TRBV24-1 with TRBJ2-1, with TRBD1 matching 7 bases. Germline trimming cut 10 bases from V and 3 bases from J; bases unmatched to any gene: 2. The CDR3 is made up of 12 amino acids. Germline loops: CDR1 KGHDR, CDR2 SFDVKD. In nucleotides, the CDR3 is TGTGCCACACAGGGGAACTACAATGAGCAGTTCTTC. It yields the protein CATQGNYNEQFF.

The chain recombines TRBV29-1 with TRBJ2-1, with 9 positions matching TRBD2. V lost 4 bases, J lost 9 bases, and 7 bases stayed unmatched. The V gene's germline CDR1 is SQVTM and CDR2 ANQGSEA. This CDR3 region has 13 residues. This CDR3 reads CSVGAGGPVEQFF. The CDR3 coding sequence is TGCAGCGTTGGGGCGGGAGGGCCGGTTGAGCAGTTCTTC.

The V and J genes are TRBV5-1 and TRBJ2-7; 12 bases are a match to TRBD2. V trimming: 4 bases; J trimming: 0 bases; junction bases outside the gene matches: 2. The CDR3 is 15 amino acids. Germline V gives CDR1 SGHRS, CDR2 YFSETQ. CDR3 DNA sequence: TGCGCCAGCAGCCTGACTAGCGGGAGCTCCTACGAGCAGTACGTC. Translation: CASSLTSGSSYEQYV.

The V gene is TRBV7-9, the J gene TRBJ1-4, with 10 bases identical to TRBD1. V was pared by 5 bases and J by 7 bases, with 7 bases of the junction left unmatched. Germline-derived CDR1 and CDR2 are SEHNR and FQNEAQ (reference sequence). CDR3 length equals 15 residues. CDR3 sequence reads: CASSTDRGRFEKLFF. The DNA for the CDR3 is TGTGCCAGCAGCACCGACAGGGGGCGCTTTGAAAAACTGTTTTTT.

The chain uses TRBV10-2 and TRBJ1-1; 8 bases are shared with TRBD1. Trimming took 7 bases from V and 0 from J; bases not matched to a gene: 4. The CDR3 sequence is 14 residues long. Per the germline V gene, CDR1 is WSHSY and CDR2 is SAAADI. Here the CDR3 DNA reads TGCGCCAGCACCTCGACAGGGGTGAACACTGAAGCTTTCTTT. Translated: CASTSTGVNTEAFF.

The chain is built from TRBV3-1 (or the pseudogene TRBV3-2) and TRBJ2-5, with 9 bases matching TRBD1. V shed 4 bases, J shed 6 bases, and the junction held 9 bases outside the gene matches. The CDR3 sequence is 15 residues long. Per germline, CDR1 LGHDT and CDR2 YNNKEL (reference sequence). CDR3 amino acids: CASSRPTGGVKTQYF. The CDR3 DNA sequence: TGTGCCAGCAGCCGTCCCACAGGGGGCGTGAAGACCCAGTACTTC.

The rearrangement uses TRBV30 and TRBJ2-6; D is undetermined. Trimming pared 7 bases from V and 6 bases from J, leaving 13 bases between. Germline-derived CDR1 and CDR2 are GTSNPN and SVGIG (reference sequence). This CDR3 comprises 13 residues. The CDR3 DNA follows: TGTGCCTACTCCCTCACCATGGCCAACGTCCTGACTTTC. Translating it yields CAYSLTMANVLTF.

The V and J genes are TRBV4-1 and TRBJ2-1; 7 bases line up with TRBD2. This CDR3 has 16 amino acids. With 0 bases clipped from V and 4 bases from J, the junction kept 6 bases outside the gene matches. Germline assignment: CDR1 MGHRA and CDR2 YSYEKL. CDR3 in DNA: TGCGCCAGCAGCCAAGATGGGCGGGGGAGATACAATGAGCAGTTCTTC. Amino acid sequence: CASSQDGRGRYNEQFF.

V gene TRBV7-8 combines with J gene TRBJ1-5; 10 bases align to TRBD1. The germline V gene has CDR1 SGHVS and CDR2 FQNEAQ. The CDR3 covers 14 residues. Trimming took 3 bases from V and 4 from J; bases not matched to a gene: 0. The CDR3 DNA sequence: TGTGCCAGCAGCTTGGGACAGGGGAATCAGCCCCAGCATTTT. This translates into CASSLGQGNQPQHF.